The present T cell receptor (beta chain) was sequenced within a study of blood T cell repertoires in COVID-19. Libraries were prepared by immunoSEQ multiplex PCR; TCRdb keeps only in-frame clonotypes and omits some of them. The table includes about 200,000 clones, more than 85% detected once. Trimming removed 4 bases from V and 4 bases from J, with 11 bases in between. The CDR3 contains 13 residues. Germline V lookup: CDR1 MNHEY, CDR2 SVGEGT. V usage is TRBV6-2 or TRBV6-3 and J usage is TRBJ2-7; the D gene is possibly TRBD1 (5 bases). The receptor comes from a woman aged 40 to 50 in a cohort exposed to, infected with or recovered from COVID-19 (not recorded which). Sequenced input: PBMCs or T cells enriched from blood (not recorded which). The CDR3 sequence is CASSSRGPYEQYF. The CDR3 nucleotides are TGTGCCAGCAGTTCTAGGGGTCCGTACGAGCAGTACTTC.